The 4 T cell receptor beta chains below all came from one sample that was sequenced in a study of PD-L1 blockade in urothelial cancer (dated by TCRdb to 2015 to 2018). Library preparation used the immunoSEQ multiplex PCR assay. As stored in TCRdb, this immuneACCESS dataset retains in-frame rearrangements with V and J assigned. A fraction of the clones does not appear; measured against another copy, unresolved V genes explain less than half of the discrepancy, and the remainder lacks a known reason. This sample holds tens of thousands of clones; around 89% were observed only once. Just under 2% of the sample is taken by the ten largest. This material consisted of PBMCs, taken around atezolizumab (anti-PD-L1) treatment. Receptors were obtained from a man in his sixties with urothelial cancer.

This chain connects TRBV2 to TRBJ1-1; the D is unclear. Germline V gene lookup returns CDR1 SNHLY and CDR2 FYNNEI. V lost 7 bases and J 11 bases, leaving 14 bases between the germline ends. The CDR3 sequence is 11 residues long. In DNA, the CDR3 is TGTGCCAGCATGACACCCAGGAGGGCTTTCTTT. Residues: CASMTPRRAFF. The variable domain in full, with the rest retrieved from reference TRBV2 and TRBJ1-1, is EPEVTQTPSHQVTQMGQEVILRCVPISNHLYFYWYRQILGQKVEFLVSFYNNEISEKSEIFDDQFSVERPDGSNFTLKIRSTKLEDSAMYFCASMTPRRAFFGQGTRLTVV.

The chain recombines TRBV7-9 with TRBJ1-1; TRBD1 agrees at 11 bases. The germline V gene has CDR1 SEHNR and CDR2 FQNEAQ (reference sequence). The V segment lost 0 bases and the J segment 5 bases; nucleotides outside the gene matches: 14. This CDR3 region has 19 residues. CDR3 coding DNA: TGTGCCAGCAGCTTAGCCAGGACAGGGGGCGGGAGGTCGGCGACTGAAGCTTTCTTT. Its translation is CASSLARTGGGRSATEAFF.

The chain uses TRBV19 and TRBJ2-3; 8 nucleotides agree with TRBD2. The CDR3 length is 14 residues. CDR1 LNHDA and CDR2 SQIVND come from the germline V gene (reference sequence). V was pared by 9 bases and J by 4 bases, with 9 bases of the junction left unmatched. The CDR3 DNA reads TGTGCCAGCCACGCGGGAGGAGGGGCAGATACGCAGTATTTT. This encodes CASHAGGGADTQYF.

The J gene is TRBJ1-5, the V gene TRBV30, with 9 bases aligning to TRBD1. Trimming at V came to 4 bases and at J to 7 bases, leaving 5 bases not matched to a gene. Germline CDR1 GTSNPN, CDR2 SVGIG (reference sequence). The length of the CDR3 is 13 residues. CDR3 region: CAWNRGLDQPQHF. The CDR3 DNA sequence: TGTGCCTGGAACAGGGGGCTCGACCAGCCCCAGCATTTT.